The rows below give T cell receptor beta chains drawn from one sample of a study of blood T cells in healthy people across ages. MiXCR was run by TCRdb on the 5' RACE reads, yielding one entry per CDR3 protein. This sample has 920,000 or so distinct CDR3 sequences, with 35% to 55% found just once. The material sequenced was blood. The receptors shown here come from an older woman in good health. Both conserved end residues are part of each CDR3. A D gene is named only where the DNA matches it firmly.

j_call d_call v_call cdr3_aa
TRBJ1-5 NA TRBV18 CASSRDRGVNQPQHF
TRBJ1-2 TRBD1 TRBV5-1 CASSFSQDRNYGYTF
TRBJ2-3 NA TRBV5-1 CASSLGQGSKTGTDTQYF
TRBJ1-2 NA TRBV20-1 CSARGGPGNYGYTF
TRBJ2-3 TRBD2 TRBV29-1 CSVEDPGLAGTDTQYF
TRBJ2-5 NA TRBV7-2 CASSLEGSSRETQYF
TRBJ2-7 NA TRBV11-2 CASSLGGERWVRWESSYEQYF
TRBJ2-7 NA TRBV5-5 CASSPGSSHNYEQYF
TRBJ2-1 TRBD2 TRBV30 CAWKLAGVVHEQFF
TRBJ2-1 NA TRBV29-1 CTSKRWDHEQFF
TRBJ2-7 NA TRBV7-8 CASSLAADPGYEQYF
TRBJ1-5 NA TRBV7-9 CASSSTFMGRNQPQHF
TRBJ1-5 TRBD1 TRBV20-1 CSAATGVLNQPQHF
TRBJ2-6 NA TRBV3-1 CASRQSGALSTGANVLTF
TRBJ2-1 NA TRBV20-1 CSAPEQFRNEQFF
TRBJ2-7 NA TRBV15 CATSRDRAEVYEQYF
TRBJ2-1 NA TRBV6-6 CASRPGTRLTFDEQFF
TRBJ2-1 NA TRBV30 CAWSYSAGMNEQFF
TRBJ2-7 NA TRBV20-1 CSVGVNSYEQYF
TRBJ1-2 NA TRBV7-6 CASSLGGNRGYTF
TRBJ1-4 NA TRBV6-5 CASGEEEKLFF
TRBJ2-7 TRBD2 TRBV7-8 CASSLRPSGPYEQYF
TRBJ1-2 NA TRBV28 CASSVGLGYTF
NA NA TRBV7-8 CASRRRPGSYNEQYF
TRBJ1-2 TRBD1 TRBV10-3 CAISGDRGLYGYTF
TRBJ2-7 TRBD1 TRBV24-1 CTTSERQGRYGSYEQYF
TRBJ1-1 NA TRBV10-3 CAISNLKGGLGNTEAFF
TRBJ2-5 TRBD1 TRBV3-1 CASSQNIRGSTQYF
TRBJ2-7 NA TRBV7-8 CASSLVQGLAKYEQYF
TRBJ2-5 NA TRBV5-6 CASRQDQGQETQYF